The T cell receptor beta chain under discussion was sequenced for a study of blood T cell repertoires in COVID-19. The germline V gene encodes CDR1 MNHEY and CDR2 SVGAGI. The ends lost 5 bases at V and 4 bases at J; junction bases unmatched: 7. CDR3 length: 15 residues. Original processing methods: Amplification with reference gene primers provided the estimates of nucleated cell counts. Assay used: immunoSEQ multiplex PCR; TCRdb lists only in-frame clones, some missing. Clone size and the V and J calls come from that table; the DNA yielded D and trimming. The data show about 160,000 clones, around 80% seen once.

This clonotype was obtained from a man in his forties or fifties who had recovered from COVID-19. The genes are TRBV6-5 and TRBJ2-1; 8 bases map to TRBD1. Sequencing was done on a sample of PBMCs or T cells enriched from blood (not recorded which). CDR3 sequence: CASSQTGAGYNEQFF. The CDR3 region has the DNA TGTGCCAGCAGTCAGACAGGGGCAGGGTACAATGAGCAGTTCTTC.